This T cell receptor beta chain was identified in a study of T cells in Graves' hyperthyroidism and ophthalmopathy. The CDR3 covers 20 residues. The J segment lost 4 bases and the V segment lost 2 bases, leaving 17 bases of the junction unmatched. Germline-derived CDR1 and CDR2 are MNHNS and SASEGT. TCR beta CDR3 regions were amplified from RNA. The study used the HTBI primer set for a first-round RT-PCR of the TCR CDR3. MiXCR, applied by TCRdb to the multiplex PCR reads, yields one record per CDR3 protein. Seen here are 690,000 or so distinct CDR3 sequences, under 20% observed once, and the top ten hold around 15%. This clonotype was counted only a few times. Its cognate antigen is unknown. Hyperthyroidism patients were newly diagnosed, had disease duration under 2 months, and were aged 18 to 65 years. This blood was taken when hyperthyroidism was first diagnosed, before any ophthalmopathy symptoms existed. PBMCs were collected from an approximately 9.2 ml volume of fresh peripheral blood.

Findings of the study overall: A median about 7 months before onset, the model predicted ophthalmopathy.

This chain connects TRBV6-1 to TRBJ1-4, with 9 bases lining up with TRBD1. The receptor's source is a woman aged 45-65 years with Graves' hyperthyroidism that later progressed to Graves' ophthalmopathy. Sequenced sample: blood. The CDR3 sequence is CASSEKGQGSEPRNNEKLFF. The CDR3 region has the DNA TGTGCCAGCAGTGAAAAGGGACAGGGATCGGAACCGAGAAATAATGAAAAACTGTTTTTT.